The clone carrying this T cell receptor beta chain came up many times. Its antigen is undetermined. Molecular-barcoded quantitative 5'-RACE produced these TCR beta libraries. One entry per CDR3 protein results from TCRdb running MiXCR on the 5' RACE reads. Of 200,000 to 250,000 distinct CDR3 sequences in the sample, about 7% were seen once. The data originate from a study of CD8 T cells in ankylosing spondylitis. The CDR3 spans 15 residues. V was cut by 0 bases and J by 4 bases, with 12 bases left in between. The germline V gene has CDR1 MRHNA and CDR2 SNTAGT. Study-level findings and limits: Disease-linked clones were found to be CD8+ and relatively rare in peripheral blood. The study looked at matched synovial fluid samples from ankylosing spondylitis patients. Disease-linked clones were reported to be significantly enriched there. A TCR beta motif of several highly homologous variants appeared characteristic of ankylosing spondylitis blood.

The V gene is TRBV6-4, the J gene TRBJ1-1; D is unclear. The sequencing sample was made of blood, either unsorted or a sorted T cell fraction (not recorded which). The receptor was isolated from a male donor with ankylosing spondylitis. The CDR3 nucleotides read TGTGCCAGCAGTGACTCGAGTGGGTCCCCCACTGAAGCTTTCTTT. Translating gives CASSDSSGSPTEAFF.